This TCR beta chain was identified in a study of control samples from healthy donors and cancer patients. TCRdb keeps only in-frame clones here, not all; method: immunoSEQ multiplex PCR. The sample contains around 180,000 clones, 80% to 95% of which appear only once. J lost 3 bases, V lost 0 bases, and 2 bases had no gene match. CDR1 and CDR2 (germline): SEHNR, FQNEAQ (reference sequence). There are 15 residues in the CDR3. This chain links TRBV7-9 with TRBJ1-5; the match to TRBD1 covers 7 bases. This sequence originates from a woman aged 40 to 49 in good health. Sequencing was carried out using blood. CDR3 sequence (DNA): TGTGCCAGCAGCTTAGCTGGACAGGACAATCAGCCCCAGCATTTT. This sequence encodes CASSLAGQDNQPQHF.